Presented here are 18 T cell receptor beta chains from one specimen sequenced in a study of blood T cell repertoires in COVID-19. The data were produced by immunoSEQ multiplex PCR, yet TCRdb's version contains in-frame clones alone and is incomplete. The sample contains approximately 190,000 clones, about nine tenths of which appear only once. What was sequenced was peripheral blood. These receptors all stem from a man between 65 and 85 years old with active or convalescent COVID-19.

DNA of the CDR3: TGCGCCAGCAGCCAAGATGCGGGTCGGATAAATTCACCCCTCCACTTT. It is translated as CASSQDAGRINSPLHF. The rearrangement links TRBV4-1 to TRBJ1-6; D is unclear. This CDR3 has 16 residues. CDR1 and CDR2 (germline): MGHRA, YSYEKL. Trimming removed 0 bases at V and 7 bases at J, with 13 bases between.

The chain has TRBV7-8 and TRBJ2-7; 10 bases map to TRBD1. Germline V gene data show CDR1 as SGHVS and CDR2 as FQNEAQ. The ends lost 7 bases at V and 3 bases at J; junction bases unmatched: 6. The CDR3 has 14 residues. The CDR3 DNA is TGTGCCAGCAACTCCGGGACAGGGGTCTACGAGCAGTACTTC. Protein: CASNSGTGVYEQYF.

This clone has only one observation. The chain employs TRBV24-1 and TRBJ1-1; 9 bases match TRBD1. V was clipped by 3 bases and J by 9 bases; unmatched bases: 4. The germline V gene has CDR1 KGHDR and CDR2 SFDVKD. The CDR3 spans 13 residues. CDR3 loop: CATSDRYRGQAFF. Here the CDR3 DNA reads TGTGCCACCAGTGATCGCTACAGGGGGCAAGCTTTCTTT.

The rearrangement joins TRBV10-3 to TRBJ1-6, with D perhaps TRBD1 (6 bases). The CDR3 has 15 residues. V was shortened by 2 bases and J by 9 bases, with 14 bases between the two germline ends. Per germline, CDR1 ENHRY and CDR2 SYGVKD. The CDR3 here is CAISERAGESSPLHF. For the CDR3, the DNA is TGTGCCATCAGTGAGCGGGCAGGGGAGAGTTCACCCCTCCACTTT.

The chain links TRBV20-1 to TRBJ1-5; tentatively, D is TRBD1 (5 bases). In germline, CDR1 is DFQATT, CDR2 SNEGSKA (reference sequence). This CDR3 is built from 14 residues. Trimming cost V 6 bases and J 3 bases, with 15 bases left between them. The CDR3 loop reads CSASLGGNNQPQHF. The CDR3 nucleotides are TGCAGTGCCAGTCTGGGGGGGAACAATCAGCCCCAGCATTTT.

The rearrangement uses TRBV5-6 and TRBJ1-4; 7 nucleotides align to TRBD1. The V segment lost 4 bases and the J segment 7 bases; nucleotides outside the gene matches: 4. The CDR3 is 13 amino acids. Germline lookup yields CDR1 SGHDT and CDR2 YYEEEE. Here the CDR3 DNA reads TGTGCCAGCAGCGGGGGACAGCTTGAAAAACTGTTTTTT. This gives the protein CASSGGQLEKLFF. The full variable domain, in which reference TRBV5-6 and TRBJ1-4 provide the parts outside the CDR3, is DAGVTQSPTHLIKTRGQQVTLRCSPKSGHDTVSWYQQALGQGPQFIFQYYEEEERQRGNFPDRFSGHQFPNYSSELNVNALLLGDSALYLCASSGGQLEKLFFGSGTQLSVL.

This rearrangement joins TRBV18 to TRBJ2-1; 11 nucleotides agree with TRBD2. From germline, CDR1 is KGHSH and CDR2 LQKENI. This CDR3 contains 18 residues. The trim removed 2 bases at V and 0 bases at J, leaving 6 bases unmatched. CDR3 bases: TGTGCCAGCTCACCATTAGCGGGGGGGATTAGCTCCTACAATGAGCAGTTCTTC. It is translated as CASSPLAGGISSYNEQFF.

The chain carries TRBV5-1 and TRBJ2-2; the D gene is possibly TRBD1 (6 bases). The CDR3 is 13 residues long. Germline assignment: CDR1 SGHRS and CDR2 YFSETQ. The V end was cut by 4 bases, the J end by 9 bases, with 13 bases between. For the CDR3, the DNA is TGCGCCAGCAGCGAGACAGGTTCGCGGGAGCTGTTTTTT. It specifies CASSETGSRELFF.

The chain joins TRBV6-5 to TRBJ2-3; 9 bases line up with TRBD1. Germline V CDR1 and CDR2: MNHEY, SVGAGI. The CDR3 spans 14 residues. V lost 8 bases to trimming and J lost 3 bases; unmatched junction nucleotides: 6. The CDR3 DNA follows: TGTGCCAGCGAGGACAGGGGAGGGACAGATACGCAGTATTTT. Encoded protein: CASEDRGGTDTQYF.

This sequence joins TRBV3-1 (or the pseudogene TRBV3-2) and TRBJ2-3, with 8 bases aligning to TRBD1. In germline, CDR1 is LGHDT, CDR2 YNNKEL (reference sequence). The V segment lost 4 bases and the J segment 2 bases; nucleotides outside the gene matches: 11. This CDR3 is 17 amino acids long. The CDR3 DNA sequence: TGTGCCAGCAGCCCCTGGACAGGGAGTAGGGCCACAGATACGCAGTATTTT. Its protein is CASSPWTGSRATDTQYF.

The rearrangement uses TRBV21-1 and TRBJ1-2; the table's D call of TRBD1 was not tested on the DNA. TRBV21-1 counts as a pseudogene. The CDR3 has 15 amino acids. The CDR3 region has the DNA TGTGCCAGCAGCTCCCATCTACAGGGATATGATGGCTACACCTTC. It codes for CASSSHLQGYDGYTF.

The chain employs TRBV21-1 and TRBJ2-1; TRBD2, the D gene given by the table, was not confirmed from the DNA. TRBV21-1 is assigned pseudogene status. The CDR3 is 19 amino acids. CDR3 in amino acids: CASSKDPSRGRGSYNEQFF. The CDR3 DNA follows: TGTGCCAGCAGCAAAGACCCTAGTCGGGGGAGAGGCTCCTACAATGAGCAGTTCTTC.

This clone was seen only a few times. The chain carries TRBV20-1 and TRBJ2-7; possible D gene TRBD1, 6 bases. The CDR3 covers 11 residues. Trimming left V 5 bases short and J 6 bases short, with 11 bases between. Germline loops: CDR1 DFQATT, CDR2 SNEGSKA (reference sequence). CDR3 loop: CSASTGREQYF. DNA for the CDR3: TGCAGTGCTTCTACAGGGCGCGAGCAGTACTTC.

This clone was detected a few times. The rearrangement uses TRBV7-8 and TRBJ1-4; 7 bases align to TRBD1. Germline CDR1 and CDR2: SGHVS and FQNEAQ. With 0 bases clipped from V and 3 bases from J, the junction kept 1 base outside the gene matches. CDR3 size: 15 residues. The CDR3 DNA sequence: TGTGCCAGCAGCTTAGCGGGACAGCCTAATGAAAAACTGTTTTTT. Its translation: CASSLAGQPNEKLFF.

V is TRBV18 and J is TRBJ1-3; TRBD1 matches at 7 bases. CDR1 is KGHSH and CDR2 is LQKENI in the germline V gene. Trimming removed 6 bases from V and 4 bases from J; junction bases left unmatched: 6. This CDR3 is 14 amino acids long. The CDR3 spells CASSISGGGNTIYF. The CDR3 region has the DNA TGTGCCAGCTCGATATCAGGGGGAGGAAACACCATATATTTT.

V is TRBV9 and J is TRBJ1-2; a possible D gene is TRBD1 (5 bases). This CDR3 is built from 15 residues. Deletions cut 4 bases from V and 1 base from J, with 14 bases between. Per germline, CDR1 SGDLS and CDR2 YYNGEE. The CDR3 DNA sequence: TGTGCCAGCAGCCCCAGTCCAGGGAATAACTATGGCTACACCTTC. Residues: CASSPSPGNNYGYTF.

CDR3 sequence: CASSPSLLQETQYF. DNA of the CDR3: TGTGCCAGCAGTCCCTCCTTATTGCAAGAGACCCAGTACTTC. This chain uses TRBV6-5 with TRBJ2-5, with D unclear. The CDR3 loop spans 14 amino acids. The germline V gene has CDR1 MNHEY and CDR2 SVGAGI. Trimming cost V 5 bases and J 2 bases, with 12 bases left between them.

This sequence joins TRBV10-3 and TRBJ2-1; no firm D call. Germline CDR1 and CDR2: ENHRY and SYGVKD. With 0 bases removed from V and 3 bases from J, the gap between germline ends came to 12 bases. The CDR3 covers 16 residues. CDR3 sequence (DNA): TGTGCCATCAGTGAGTCGGGCGACATAGTCTACAATGAGCAGTTCTTC. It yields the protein CAISESGDIVYNEQFF.